A single TCR beta chain is shown here with its context. The entry originates in a study of blood T cell repertoires in COVID-19. The table came from immunoSEQ multiplex PCR; TCRdb's copy has only in-frame clones and leaves some out. Among around 300,000 clones listed, roughly 88% were seen once. The CDR3 covers 14 residues. Germline CDR1 SNHLY, CDR2 FYNNEI. Trimming cost V 7 bases and J 2 bases; bases outside gene matches: 7. Material for sequencing was peripheral blood. The chain carries TRBV2 and TRBJ1-1; 7 nucleotides line up with TRBD1. This TCR was recovered from a woman aged 45-65 years with active or convalescent COVID-19. The CDR3 is CASKNDRDNTEAFF. CDR3 in DNA: TGTGCCAGCAAAAACGACAGGGATAACACTGAAGCTTTCTTT.